The 5 T cell receptor beta chains reported below all come from one sample, sequenced in a study of T cells in Graves' hyperthyroidism and ophthalmopathy. Researchers took RNA transcripts and amplified the TCR beta CDR3 regions from them. The primer set for the first-round RT-PCR of the TCR CDR3 was HTBI. TCRdb re-called the multiplex PCR reads with MiXCR, one entry per CDR3 protein. The data hold hundreds of thousands of distinct CDR3 sequences, with 15% to 20% observed a single time. The sample taken for sequencing was blood. These receptors were collected from a woman younger than 30 with Graves' hyperthyroidism.

This clonotype occurred many times. The chain has TRBV2 and TRBJ2-3; 9 bases match TRBD1. This CDR3 has 15 residues. CDR1 and CDR2 from the germline V gene are SNHLY and FYNNEI. V trimming: 6 bases; J trimming: 2 bases; junction bases outside the gene matches: 6. The CDR3 here is CASRGDRAYTDTQYF. The DNA for the CDR3 is TGTGCCAGCAGGGGGGACAGGGCATACACAGATACGCAGTATTTT.

In its sample, this clonotype was seen many times. The chain recombines TRBV5-8 with TRBJ1-6; D is possibly TRBD1 (6 bases). The germline V gene has CDR1 SGHTS and CDR2 YDEGEE. V was trimmed by 0 bases and J by 10 bases, leaving 14 bases between them. This CDR3 is built from 15 residues. CDR3 DNA sequence: TGTGCCAGCAGCTTGGATCAGGGGTCGAGGTCACCCCTCCACTTT. As protein: CASSLDQGSRSPLHF.

The genes are TRBV19 and TRBJ1-3; 9 bases fit TRBD1. This CDR3 contains 14 residues. Trimming at V came to 6 bases and at J to 7 bases, leaving 7 bases not matched to a gene. CDR1 and CDR2 from the germline V gene are LNHDA and SQIVND (reference sequence). CDR3 residues: CASSRTGVANTIYF. Written as DNA, the CDR3 is TGTGCCAGTAGCCGGACAGGGGTTGCGAACACCATATATTTT.

The CDR3 nucleotides are TGTGCCAGTAGTGTGGACAGGTTCTATGGCTACACCTTC. Amino acid sequence: CASSVDRFYGYTF. The gene calls are TRBV19 and TRBJ1-2, with 7 bases lining up with TRBD1. Per the germline V gene, CDR1 is LNHDA and CDR2 is SQIVND (reference sequence). Trimming at V came to 5 bases and at J to 4 bases, leaving 4 bases not matched to a gene. The CDR3 is 13 residues long.

The chain links TRBV20-1 to TRBJ2-1; the match to TRBD2 covers 11 bases. Germline V gene data show CDR1 as DFQATT and CDR2 as SNEGSKA (reference sequence). Trimming removed 2 bases from V and 4 bases from J; junction bases left unmatched: 4. CDR3 length equals 15 residues. The CDR3 DNA reads TGCAGTGCTAGATCCGGGACTAGCGGATACAATGAGCAGTTCTTC. This codes for CSARSGTSGYNEQFF.